This T cell receptor (beta chain) was documented in a study of PD-1 blockade in classical Hodgkin lymphoma. With no exception, relapse followed autologous stem cell transplantation in all patients, and brentuximab vedotin exposure varied. Remarks on this clone: Additional DNA sequences in this sample encode the identical CDR3.

CDR3 length equals 15 residues. V dropped 4 bases and J dropped 7 bases, with 20 bases sitting between them. Germline CDR1 reads MNHNS; CDR2 reads SASEGT. Generated by immunoSEQ multiplex PCR, the TCRdb table keeps only in-frame clones and is missing some. The repertoire holds 20,000 to 25,000 clones, with around 80% as singletons. The genes are TRBV6-1 and TRBJ2-7, with D possibly TRBD2 on 6 matching bases. The material sequenced was peripheral blood mononuclear cells (PBMCs), taken before the second cycle of nivolumab. This receptor was taken from a human donor with classical Hodgkin lymphoma. CDR3 DNA sequence: TGTGCCAGCAGTGCCTCGGGGGTTCTTTCGAGGGAGCAGTACTTC. Encoded protein: CASSASGVLSREQYF.